What follows are 17 T cell receptor beta chains derived from one specimen sequenced in a study of cytomegalovirus exposure and HLA in healthy donors. Measured with immunoSEQ multiplex PCR; TCRdb has only the in-frame clones, and not every one. The data contain fewer than 120,000 clones, 70% to 90% of them seen just once; the ten biggest clones take up approximately 1.5%. The material sequenced was PBMCs. The receptors were sampled from a woman in her thirties in good health and CMV-seropositive.

This clone was picked up a small number of times. V is TRBV2 and J is TRBJ2-2; 10 nucleotides line up with TRBD1. CDR1 is SNHLY and CDR2 is FYNNEI in the germline V gene. The ends lost 5 bases at V and 7 bases at J; junction bases unmatched: 7. This CDR3 is built from 15 residues. The CDR3 DNA follows: TGTGCCAGCAGTCTGCGGACAGGGGGTGACGGGGAGCTGTTTTTT. Its protein is CASSLRTGGDGELFF. Looking up the rest from reference TRBV2 and TRBJ2-2 gives the full variable domain: EPEVTQTPSHQVTQMGQEVILRCVPISNHLYFYWYRQILGQKVEFLVSFYNNEISEKSEIFDDQFSVERPDGSNFTLKIRSTKLEDSAMYFCASSLRTGGDGELFFGEGSRLTVL.

J is TRBJ1-5 and V is TRBV4-1; D is perhaps TRBD1 (5 bases). The V and J ends lost 4 bases and 1 base respectively, with 5 bases between them. Germline assignment: CDR1 MGHRA and CDR2 YSYEKL. The CDR3 consists of 13 residues. The chain's CDR3 is CASSRQSNQPQHF. The CDR3 DNA sequence: TGCGCCAGCAGCCGACAGAGCAATCAGCCCCAGCATTTT.

CDR3 residues: CSVEGAGTPIYNEQFF. For the CDR3, the DNA is TGCAGCGTTGAAGGAGCCGGGACTCCAATCTACAATGAGCAGTTCTTC. The genes are TRBV29-1 and TRBJ2-1, with D possibly TRBD2 on 6 matching bases. The CDR3 has 16 amino acids. Germline V gene lookup returns CDR1 SQVTM and CDR2 ANQGSEA. Trimming left V 1 base short and J 3 bases short, with 16 bases between.

The rearrangement uses TRBV5-6 and TRBJ2-1, with D maybe TRBD2 (5 bases). V lost 6 bases, J lost 10 bases, and 14 bases lay in between. The CDR3 covers 12 residues. Germline-derived CDR1 and CDR2 are SGHDT and YYEEEE. Here the CDR3 reads CASTRRAEEQFF. Written as DNA, the CDR3 is TGTGCCAGCACCCGGCGGGCGGAAGAGCAGTTCTTC.

In DNA, the CDR3 is TGTGCTAGTGGCCGCTCAGGCACAGATACGCAGTATTTT. This translates into CASGRSGTDTQYF. The V and J genes are TRBV12-5 and TRBJ2-3; D uncertain. The CDR3 contains 13 residues. The germline V and J ends were trimmed by 6 bases and 1 base, with 8 bases remaining between them. Per the germline V gene, CDR1 is LGHNT and CDR2 is FRNRAP.

The gene calls are TRBV15 and TRBJ1-5; D ambiguous. Looked up from germline, CDR1 is LNHNV and CDR2 is YYDKDF (reference sequence). The CDR3 is made up of 15 amino acids. The ends were cut back, 3 bases at V and 6 bases at J, with 15 bases in the middle. The chain's CDR3 is CATSSGPMEAQPQHF. CDR3 bases: TGTGCCACCAGCAGTGGGCCGATGGAGGCTCAGCCCCAGCATTTT.

The chain carries TRBV11-2 and TRBJ2-6, with 8 bases matching TRBD1. The J segment lost 2 bases and the V segment lost 6 bases, leaving 6 bases of the junction unmatched. CDR1 and CDR2 from the germline V gene are SGHAT and FQNNGV. The CDR3 is made up of 16 amino acids. DNA for the CDR3: TGTGCCAGCAGTTATCGGACAGGGACTGGGGCCAACGTCCTGACTTTC. Translated: CASSYRTGTGANVLTF.

The chain links TRBV7-6 to TRBJ2-1, with D perhaps TRBD2 (6 bases). Germline V lookup: CDR1 SGHVS, CDR2 FNYEAQ. There are 17 residues in the CDR3. The germline V and J ends were trimmed by 1 base and 0 bases, with 13 bases remaining between them. CDR3 region: CASSLGAGGISYNEQFF. Written as DNA, the CDR3 is TGTGCCAGCAGCTTAGGAGCGGGCGGGATCTCCTACAATGAGCAGTTCTTC.

The chain's CDR3 is CASSPGYNEQFF. For the CDR3, the DNA is TGCGCCAGCAGCCCAGGCTACAATGAGCAGTTCTTC. The chain employs TRBV4-1 and TRBJ2-1; D gene uncertain. Germline V gene lookup returns CDR1 MGHRA and CDR2 YSYEKL. This CDR3 spans 12 amino acids. V was cut by 4 bases and J by 3 bases, with 4 bases left in between.

This clone is a singleton in its sample. CDR3 in DNA: TGCAGCGTGCGGACTAGCGGGGGGCGGGAGACCCAGTACTTC. This gives the protein CSVRTSGGRETQYF. This chain uses TRBV29-1 with TRBJ2-5, with TRBD2 matching over 14 bases. The trim removed 6 bases at V and 5 bases at J, leaving 5 bases unmatched. CDR3 length: 14 amino acids. CDR1 and CDR2 from the germline V gene are SQVTM and ANQGSEA.

This clone was observed a single time. The chain uses TRBV7-9 and TRBJ2-7; 8 nucleotides align to TRBD1. V gave up 1 base and J gave up 6 bases; unmatched junction bases: 20. CDR3 size: 19 residues. The germline V gene encodes CDR1 SEHNR and CDR2 FQNEAQ (reference sequence). The CDR3 nucleotides are TGTGCCAGCAGCTTAGATAAGTATCGGACAGGGCCCCCGGATCGCGAGCAGTACTTC. It yields the protein CASSLDKYRTGPPDREQYF.

The chain couples TRBV7-2 to TRBJ2-7, with a tentative D call TRBD2 (6 bases). The V gene's germline CDR1 is SGHTA and CDR2 FQGNSA. Deletions cut 1 base from V and 0 bases from J, with 19 bases between. This CDR3 is 18 amino acids long. CDR3 in DNA: TGTGCCAGCAGCTTAGGAAGCGGGTGGGGGTTGAGCTCCTACGAGCAGTACTTC. Its translation is CASSLGSGWGLSSYEQYF.

The chain combines TRBV2 with TRBJ2-1; 8 bases fit TRBD1. V lost 6 bases, J lost 5 bases, and 0 bases stayed unmatched. Germline V gives CDR1 SNHLY, CDR2 FYNNEI. The CDR3 is 12 amino acids. The chain's CDR3 is CASRDRDNEQFF. CDR3 bases: TGTGCCAGCAGGGACAGGGACAATGAGCAGTTCTTC.

This clone has a single count. The genes are TRBV23-1 and TRBJ2-7; 16 bases agree with TRBD2. TRBV23-1 is marked as an open reading frame, function uncertain. CDR3 length: 24 amino acids. The V segment lost 2 bases and the J segment 1 base; nucleotides outside the gene matches: 23. CDR3 region: CASSQPSSGTSGRGVIRGSYEQYF. The CDR3 region has the DNA TGCGCCAGCAGTCAACCTTCGTCCGGGACTAGCGGGAGGGGAGTAATTAGGGGGTCCTACGAGCAGTACTTC.

V is TRBV11-2 and J is TRBJ2-1; tentatively, D is TRBD2 (6 bases). V lost 5 bases to trimming and J lost 3 bases, with 11 bases between them. Germline CDR1 reads SGHAT; CDR2 reads FQNNGV. The CDR3 loop spans 14 amino acids. This chain's CDR3 is CASSKTSSYNEQFF. CDR3 DNA: TGTGCCAGCAGCAAGACTAGTAGCTACAATGAGCAGTTCTTC.

This chain links TRBV6-6 with TRBJ2-7, with D perhaps TRBD1 (5 bases). This CDR3 is 14 amino acids long. V was cut by 5 bases and J by 1 base, with 12 bases left in between. The germline V gene encodes CDR1 MNHNY and CDR2 SVGAGI (reference sequence). In DNA form, the CDR3 reads TGTGCCAGCAGTGCAAACAGGTATTCCTACGAGCAGTACTTC. Encoded protein: CASSANRYSYEQYF.

The V call is TRBV2, the J call TRBJ2-5; D unresolved. Germline-derived CDR1 and CDR2 are SNHLY and FYNNEI. The CDR3 extends over 11 amino acids. Trimming pared 10 bases from V and 0 bases from J, leaving 6 bases between. The chain's CDR3 is CATKYQETQYF. CDR3 coding DNA: TGTGCCACTAAGTACCAAGAGACCCAGTACTTC.